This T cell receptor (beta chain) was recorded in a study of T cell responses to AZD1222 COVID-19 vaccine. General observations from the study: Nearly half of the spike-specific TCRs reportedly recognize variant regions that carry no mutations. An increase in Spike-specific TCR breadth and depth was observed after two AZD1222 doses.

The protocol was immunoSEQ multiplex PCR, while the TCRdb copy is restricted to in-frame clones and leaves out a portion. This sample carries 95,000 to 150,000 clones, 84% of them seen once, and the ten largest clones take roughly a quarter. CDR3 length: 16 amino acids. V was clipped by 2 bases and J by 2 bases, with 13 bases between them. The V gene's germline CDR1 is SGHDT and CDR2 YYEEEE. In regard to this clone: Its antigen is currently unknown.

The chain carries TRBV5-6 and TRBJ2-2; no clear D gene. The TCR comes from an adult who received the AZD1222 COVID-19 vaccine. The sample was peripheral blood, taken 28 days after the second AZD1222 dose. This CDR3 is CASSFMVPGNTGELFF. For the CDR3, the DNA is TGTGCCAGCAGCTTCATGGTCCCAGGAAACACCGGGGAGCTGTTTTTT. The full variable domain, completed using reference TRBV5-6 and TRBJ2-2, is DAGVTQSPTHLIKTRGQQVTLRCSPKSGHDTVSWYQQALGQGPQFIFQYYEEEERQRGNFPDRFSGHQFPNYSSELNVNALLLGDSALYLCASSFMVPGNTGELFFGEGSRLTVL.